The clone carrying this TCR beta chain was picked up a small number of times. TCRdb itself ran the 5' RACE reads through MiXCR, one entry per CDR3 protein. The sample has fewer than 650,000 distinct CDR3 sequences; just under 10% are singletons. The data belong to a study of identical twins. CDR1 and CDR2 from the germline V gene are SGHTA and FQGNSA. The CDR3 consists of 15 residues. Trimming cost V 0 bases and J 2 bases, with 10 bases left between them. These data are also associated with another study on yellow fever vaccine responses in identical twins.

This receptor was obtained from a woman under 30 in good health. The chain is built from TRBV7-2 and TRBJ2-5, with a weak D call TRBD1 (5 bases). Sequenced material: PBMCs. The CDR3 DNA follows: TGTGCCAGCAGCTTAGCGGGGCCTAAACAAGAGACCCAGTACTTC. It encodes CASSLAGPKQETQYF.